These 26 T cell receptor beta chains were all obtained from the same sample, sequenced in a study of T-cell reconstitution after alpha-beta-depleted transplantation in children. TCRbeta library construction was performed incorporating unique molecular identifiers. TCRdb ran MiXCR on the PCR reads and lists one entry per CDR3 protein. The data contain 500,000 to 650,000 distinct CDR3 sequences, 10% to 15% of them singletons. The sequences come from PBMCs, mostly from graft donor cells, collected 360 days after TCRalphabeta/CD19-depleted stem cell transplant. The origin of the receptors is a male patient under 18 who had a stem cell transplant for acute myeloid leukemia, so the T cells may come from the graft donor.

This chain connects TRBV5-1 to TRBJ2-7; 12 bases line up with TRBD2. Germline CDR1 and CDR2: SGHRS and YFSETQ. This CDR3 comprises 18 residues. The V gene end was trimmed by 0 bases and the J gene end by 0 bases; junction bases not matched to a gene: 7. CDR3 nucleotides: TGCGCCAGCAGCTTGGAGCGGACTAGCGGGGCGAGCTCCTACGAGCAGTACTTC. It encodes CASSLERTSGASSYEQYF.

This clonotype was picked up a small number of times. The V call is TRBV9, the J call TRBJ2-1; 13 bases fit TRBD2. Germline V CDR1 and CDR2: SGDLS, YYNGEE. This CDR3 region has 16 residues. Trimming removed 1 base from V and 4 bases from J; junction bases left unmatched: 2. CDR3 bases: TGTGCCAGCAGCGTACGGACTAGCGGGAGTTACAATGAGCAGTTCTTC. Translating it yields CASSVRTSGSYNEQFF.

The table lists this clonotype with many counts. This chain's CDR3 is CASSLEAGTGTDTQYF. The CDR3 DNA reads TGTGCCAGCAGCTTAGAGGCCGGGACAGGCACAGATACGCAGTATTTT. This sequence joins TRBV13 and TRBJ2-3; 7 bases match TRBD1. CDR3 size: 16 residues. The V gene's germline CDR1 is PRHDT and CDR2 FYEKMQ (reference sequence). J gave up 1 base and V 1 base, and 5 bases lay outside the gene matches.

CDR3 sequence (DNA): TGCGCCAGCAGCTTGTCATTTAGCGGGAAATACGAGCAGTACTTC. Translation: CASSLSFSGKYEQYF. The gene calls are TRBV5-1 and TRBJ2-7, with 8 bases identical to TRBD2. Germline V gene sequence: CDR1 SGHRS, CDR2 YFSETQ. This CDR3 has 15 amino acids. J lost 4 bases, V lost 1 base, and 7 bases had no gene match.

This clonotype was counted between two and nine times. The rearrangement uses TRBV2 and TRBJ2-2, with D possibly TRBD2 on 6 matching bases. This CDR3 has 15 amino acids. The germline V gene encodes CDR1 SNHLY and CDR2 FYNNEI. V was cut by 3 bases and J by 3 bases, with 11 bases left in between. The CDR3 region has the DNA TGTGCCAGCAGTGAGCGGGACTTATACACCGGGGAGCTGTTTTTT. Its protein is CASSERDLYTGELFF. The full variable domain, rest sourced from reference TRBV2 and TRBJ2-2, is EPEVTQTPSHQVTQMGQEVILRCVPISNHLYFYWYRQILGQKVEFLVSFYNNEISEKSEIFDDQFSVERPDGSNFTLKIRSTKLEDSAMYFCASSERDLYTGELFFGEGSRLTVL.

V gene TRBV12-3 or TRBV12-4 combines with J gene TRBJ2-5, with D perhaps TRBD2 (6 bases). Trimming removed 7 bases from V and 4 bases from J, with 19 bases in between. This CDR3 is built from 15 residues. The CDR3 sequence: CASTPGGVWGETQYF. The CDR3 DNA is TGTGCCAGCACCCCCGGCGGGGTGTGGGGAGAGACCCAGTACTTC.

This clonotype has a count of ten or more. The CDR3 region is CSVETTVPSSYNEQFF. The CDR3 DNA is TGCAGCGTGGAAACGACAGTCCCAAGCTCCTACAATGAGCAGTTCTTC. The chain is built from TRBV29-1 and TRBJ2-1; TRBD1 might be the D (5 bases). Germline V gene data show CDR1 as SQVTM and CDR2 as ANQGSEA. This CDR3 has 16 residues. V lost 6 bases to trimming and J lost 0 bases, with 18 bases between them.

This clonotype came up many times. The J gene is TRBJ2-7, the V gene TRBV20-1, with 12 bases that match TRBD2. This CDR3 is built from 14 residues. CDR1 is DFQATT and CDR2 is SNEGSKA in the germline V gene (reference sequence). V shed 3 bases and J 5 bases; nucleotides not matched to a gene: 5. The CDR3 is CSARLAGGGHEQYF. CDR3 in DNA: TGCAGTGCTAGGCTAGCGGGAGGGGGGCACGAGCAGTACTTC.

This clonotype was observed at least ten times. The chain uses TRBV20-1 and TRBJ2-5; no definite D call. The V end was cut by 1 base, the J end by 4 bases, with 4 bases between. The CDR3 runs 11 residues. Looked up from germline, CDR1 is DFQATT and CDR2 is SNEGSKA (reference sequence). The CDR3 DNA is TGCAGTGCTAGAGTGGTAGAGACCCAGTACTTC. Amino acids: CSARVVETQYF.

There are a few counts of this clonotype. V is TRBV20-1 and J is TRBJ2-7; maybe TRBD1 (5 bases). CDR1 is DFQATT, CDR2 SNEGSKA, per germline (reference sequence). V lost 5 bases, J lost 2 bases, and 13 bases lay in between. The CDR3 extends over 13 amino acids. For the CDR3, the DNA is TGCAGTGCTCCTCAACAGGCTACCTACGAGCAGTACTTC. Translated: CSAPQQATYEQYF.

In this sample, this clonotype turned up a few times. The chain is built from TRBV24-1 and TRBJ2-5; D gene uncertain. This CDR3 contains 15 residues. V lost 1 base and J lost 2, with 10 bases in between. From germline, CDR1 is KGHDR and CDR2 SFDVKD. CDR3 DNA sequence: TGTGCCACCAGTGATTTTGGGGAAGCACAAGAGACCCAGTACTTC. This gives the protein CATSDFGEAQETQYF.

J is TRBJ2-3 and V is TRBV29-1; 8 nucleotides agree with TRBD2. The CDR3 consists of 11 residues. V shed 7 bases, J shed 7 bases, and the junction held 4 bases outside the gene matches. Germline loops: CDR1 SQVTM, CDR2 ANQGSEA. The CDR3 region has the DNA TGCAGCGGGACTAGCCCGCATACGCAGTATTTT. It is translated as CSGTSPHTQYF.

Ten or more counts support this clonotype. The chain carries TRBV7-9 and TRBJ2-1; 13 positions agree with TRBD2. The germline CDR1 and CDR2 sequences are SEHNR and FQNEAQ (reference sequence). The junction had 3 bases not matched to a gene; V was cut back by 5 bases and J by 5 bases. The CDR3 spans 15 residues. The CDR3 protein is CASSPLAGGHNEQFF. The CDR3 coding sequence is TGTGCCAGCAGCCCACTAGCGGGAGGGCACAATGAGCAGTTCTTC.

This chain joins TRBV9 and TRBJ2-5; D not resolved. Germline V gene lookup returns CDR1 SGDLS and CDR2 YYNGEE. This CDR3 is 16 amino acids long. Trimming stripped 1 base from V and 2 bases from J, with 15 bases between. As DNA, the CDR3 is TGTGCCAGCAGCGTAATTTCCTCCCGCGGTCAAGAGACCCAGTACTTC. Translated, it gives CASSVISSRGQETQYF.

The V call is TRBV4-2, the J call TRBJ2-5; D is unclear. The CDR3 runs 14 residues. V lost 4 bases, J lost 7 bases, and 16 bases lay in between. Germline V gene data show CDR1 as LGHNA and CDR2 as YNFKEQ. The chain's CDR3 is CASSRLPPERTQYF. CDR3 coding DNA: TGTGCCAGCAGCCGCTTACCTCCGGAGCGGACCCAGTACTTC.

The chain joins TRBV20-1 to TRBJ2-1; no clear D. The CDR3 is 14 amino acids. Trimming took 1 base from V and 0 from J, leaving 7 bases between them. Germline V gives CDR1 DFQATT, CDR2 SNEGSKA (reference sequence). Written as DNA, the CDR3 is TGCAGTGCTAGAGTGGGGTCCTCCTACAATGAGCAGTTCTTC. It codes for CSARVGSSYNEQFF.

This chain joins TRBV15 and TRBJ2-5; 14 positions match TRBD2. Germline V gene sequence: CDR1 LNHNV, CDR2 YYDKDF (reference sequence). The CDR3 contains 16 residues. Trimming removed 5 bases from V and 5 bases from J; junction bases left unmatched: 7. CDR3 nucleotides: TGTGCCACCAGCCCTGGGACTAGCGGGAGATTCGAGACCCAGTACTTC. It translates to CATSPGTSGRFETQYF.

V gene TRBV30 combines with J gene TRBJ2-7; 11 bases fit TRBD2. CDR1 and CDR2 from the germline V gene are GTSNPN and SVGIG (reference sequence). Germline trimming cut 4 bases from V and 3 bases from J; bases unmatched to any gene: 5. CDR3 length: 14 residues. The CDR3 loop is CAWKLAGGLYEQYF. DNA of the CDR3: TGTGCCTGGAAGCTAGCGGGAGGTCTCTACGAGCAGTACTTC.

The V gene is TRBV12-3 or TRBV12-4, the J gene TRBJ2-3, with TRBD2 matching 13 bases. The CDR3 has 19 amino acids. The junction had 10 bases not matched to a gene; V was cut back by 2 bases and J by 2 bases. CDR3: CASSLLPGLAGHLTDTQYF. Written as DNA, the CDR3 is TGTGCCAGCAGTTTATTGCCGGGACTAGCGGGACACCTCACAGATACGCAGTATTTT.

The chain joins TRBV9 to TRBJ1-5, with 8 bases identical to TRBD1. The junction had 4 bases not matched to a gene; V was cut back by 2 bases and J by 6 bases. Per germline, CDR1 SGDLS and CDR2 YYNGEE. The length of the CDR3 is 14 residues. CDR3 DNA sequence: TGTGCCAGCAGCGTCGGGACAGGTGGTCAGCCCCAGCATTTT. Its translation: CASSVGTGGQPQHF.

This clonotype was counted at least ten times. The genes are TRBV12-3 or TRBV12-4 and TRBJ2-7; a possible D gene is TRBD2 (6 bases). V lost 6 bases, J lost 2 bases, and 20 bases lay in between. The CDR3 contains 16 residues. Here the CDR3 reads CASSRDFSRQPYEQYF. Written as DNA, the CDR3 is TGTGCCAGCAGCCGGGACTTTTCTCGACAGCCCTACGAGCAGTACTTC.

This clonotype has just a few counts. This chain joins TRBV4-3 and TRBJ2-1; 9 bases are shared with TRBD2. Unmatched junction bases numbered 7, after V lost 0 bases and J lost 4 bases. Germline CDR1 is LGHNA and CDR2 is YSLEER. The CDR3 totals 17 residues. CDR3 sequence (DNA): TGCGCCAGCAGCCAAGACCCCGAACTAGCGGGTTACAATGAGCAGTTCTTC. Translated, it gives CASSQDPELAGYNEQFF.

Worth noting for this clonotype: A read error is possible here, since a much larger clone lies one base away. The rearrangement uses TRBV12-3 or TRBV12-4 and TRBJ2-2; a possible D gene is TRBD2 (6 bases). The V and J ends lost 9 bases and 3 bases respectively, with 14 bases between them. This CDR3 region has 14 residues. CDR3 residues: CARRLTSYTGELFF. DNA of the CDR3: TGTGCCAGAAGGCTAACTAGCTACACCGGGGAGCTGTTTTTT.

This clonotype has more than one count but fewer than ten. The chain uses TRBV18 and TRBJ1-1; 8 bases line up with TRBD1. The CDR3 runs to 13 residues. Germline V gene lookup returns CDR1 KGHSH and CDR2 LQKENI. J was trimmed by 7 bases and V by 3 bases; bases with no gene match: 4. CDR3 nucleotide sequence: TGTGCCAGCTCACCCAGTGGGACAGGTGAAGCTTTCTTT. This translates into CASSPSGTGEAFF.

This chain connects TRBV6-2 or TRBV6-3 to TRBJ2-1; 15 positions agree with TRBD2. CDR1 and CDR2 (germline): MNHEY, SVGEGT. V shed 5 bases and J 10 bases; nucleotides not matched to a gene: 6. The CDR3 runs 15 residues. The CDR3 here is CASSPGLAGGREQFF. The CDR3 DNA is TGTGCCAGCAGTCCCGGACTAGCGGGAGGGCGGGAGCAGTTCTTC.

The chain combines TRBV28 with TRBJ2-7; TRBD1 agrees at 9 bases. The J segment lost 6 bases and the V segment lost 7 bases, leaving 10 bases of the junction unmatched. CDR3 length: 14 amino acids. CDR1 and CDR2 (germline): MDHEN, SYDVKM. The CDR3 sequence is CASKGGTGWPEQYF. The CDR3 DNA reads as TGTGCCAGCAAGGGGGGGACAGGGTGGCCCGAGCAGTACTTC.